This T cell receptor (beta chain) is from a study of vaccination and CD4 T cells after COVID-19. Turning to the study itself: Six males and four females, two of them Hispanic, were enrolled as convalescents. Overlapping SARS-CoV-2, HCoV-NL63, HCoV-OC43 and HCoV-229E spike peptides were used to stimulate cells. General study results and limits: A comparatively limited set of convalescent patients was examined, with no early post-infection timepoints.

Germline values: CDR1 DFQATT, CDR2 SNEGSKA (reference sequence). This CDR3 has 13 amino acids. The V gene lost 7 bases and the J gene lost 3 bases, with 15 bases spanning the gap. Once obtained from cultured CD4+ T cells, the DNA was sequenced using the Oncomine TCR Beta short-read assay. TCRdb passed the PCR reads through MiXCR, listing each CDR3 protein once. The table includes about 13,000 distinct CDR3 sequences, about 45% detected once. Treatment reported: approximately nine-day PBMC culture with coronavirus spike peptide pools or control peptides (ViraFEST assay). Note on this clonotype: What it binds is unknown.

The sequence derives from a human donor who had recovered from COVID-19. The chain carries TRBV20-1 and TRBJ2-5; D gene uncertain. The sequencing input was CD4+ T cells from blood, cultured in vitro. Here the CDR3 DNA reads TGCAGTGTCGTATTGGGGATCGAAGAGACCCAGTACTTC. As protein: CSVVLGIEETQYF.